Sequencing of this TCR beta chain was carried out in a study of CD8 T cells in Susac syndrome. Random hexamers were used to reverse transcribe an amount of roughly 0.5 to 1 ug RNA. Amplification of TCR beta CDR3 used immunoSEQ multiplex PCR across 54 Vbeta and 13 Jbeta. TCRdb processed the immunoSEQ multiplex PCR reads anew with MiXCR; each CDR3 protein has one entry. The sample holds some 130,000 distinct CDR3 sequences; over 80% are singletons and the top ten take roughly 0.5%. The CDR3 contains 13 residues. The germline V and J ends were trimmed by 6 bases and 8 bases, with 16 bases remaining between them. The germline gives CDR1 SGHDN, CDR2 FVKESK. CD8+ and CD4+ T cells circulating in blood were sequenced for TCR beta. Isolation of CD8+ and CD4+ T cells was performed negatively, whereas enrichment of TEMRA cells was done by FACS.

The chain recombines TRBV14 with TRBJ1-2; D gene uncertain. This sequence originates from a human donor with multiple sclerosis. The source material was CD8+ T cells from PBMCs. In nucleotides, the CDR3 is TGTGCCAGCAGTCCGGCGGGCCGCCACGGCTACACCTTC. It specifies CASSPAGRHGYTF.